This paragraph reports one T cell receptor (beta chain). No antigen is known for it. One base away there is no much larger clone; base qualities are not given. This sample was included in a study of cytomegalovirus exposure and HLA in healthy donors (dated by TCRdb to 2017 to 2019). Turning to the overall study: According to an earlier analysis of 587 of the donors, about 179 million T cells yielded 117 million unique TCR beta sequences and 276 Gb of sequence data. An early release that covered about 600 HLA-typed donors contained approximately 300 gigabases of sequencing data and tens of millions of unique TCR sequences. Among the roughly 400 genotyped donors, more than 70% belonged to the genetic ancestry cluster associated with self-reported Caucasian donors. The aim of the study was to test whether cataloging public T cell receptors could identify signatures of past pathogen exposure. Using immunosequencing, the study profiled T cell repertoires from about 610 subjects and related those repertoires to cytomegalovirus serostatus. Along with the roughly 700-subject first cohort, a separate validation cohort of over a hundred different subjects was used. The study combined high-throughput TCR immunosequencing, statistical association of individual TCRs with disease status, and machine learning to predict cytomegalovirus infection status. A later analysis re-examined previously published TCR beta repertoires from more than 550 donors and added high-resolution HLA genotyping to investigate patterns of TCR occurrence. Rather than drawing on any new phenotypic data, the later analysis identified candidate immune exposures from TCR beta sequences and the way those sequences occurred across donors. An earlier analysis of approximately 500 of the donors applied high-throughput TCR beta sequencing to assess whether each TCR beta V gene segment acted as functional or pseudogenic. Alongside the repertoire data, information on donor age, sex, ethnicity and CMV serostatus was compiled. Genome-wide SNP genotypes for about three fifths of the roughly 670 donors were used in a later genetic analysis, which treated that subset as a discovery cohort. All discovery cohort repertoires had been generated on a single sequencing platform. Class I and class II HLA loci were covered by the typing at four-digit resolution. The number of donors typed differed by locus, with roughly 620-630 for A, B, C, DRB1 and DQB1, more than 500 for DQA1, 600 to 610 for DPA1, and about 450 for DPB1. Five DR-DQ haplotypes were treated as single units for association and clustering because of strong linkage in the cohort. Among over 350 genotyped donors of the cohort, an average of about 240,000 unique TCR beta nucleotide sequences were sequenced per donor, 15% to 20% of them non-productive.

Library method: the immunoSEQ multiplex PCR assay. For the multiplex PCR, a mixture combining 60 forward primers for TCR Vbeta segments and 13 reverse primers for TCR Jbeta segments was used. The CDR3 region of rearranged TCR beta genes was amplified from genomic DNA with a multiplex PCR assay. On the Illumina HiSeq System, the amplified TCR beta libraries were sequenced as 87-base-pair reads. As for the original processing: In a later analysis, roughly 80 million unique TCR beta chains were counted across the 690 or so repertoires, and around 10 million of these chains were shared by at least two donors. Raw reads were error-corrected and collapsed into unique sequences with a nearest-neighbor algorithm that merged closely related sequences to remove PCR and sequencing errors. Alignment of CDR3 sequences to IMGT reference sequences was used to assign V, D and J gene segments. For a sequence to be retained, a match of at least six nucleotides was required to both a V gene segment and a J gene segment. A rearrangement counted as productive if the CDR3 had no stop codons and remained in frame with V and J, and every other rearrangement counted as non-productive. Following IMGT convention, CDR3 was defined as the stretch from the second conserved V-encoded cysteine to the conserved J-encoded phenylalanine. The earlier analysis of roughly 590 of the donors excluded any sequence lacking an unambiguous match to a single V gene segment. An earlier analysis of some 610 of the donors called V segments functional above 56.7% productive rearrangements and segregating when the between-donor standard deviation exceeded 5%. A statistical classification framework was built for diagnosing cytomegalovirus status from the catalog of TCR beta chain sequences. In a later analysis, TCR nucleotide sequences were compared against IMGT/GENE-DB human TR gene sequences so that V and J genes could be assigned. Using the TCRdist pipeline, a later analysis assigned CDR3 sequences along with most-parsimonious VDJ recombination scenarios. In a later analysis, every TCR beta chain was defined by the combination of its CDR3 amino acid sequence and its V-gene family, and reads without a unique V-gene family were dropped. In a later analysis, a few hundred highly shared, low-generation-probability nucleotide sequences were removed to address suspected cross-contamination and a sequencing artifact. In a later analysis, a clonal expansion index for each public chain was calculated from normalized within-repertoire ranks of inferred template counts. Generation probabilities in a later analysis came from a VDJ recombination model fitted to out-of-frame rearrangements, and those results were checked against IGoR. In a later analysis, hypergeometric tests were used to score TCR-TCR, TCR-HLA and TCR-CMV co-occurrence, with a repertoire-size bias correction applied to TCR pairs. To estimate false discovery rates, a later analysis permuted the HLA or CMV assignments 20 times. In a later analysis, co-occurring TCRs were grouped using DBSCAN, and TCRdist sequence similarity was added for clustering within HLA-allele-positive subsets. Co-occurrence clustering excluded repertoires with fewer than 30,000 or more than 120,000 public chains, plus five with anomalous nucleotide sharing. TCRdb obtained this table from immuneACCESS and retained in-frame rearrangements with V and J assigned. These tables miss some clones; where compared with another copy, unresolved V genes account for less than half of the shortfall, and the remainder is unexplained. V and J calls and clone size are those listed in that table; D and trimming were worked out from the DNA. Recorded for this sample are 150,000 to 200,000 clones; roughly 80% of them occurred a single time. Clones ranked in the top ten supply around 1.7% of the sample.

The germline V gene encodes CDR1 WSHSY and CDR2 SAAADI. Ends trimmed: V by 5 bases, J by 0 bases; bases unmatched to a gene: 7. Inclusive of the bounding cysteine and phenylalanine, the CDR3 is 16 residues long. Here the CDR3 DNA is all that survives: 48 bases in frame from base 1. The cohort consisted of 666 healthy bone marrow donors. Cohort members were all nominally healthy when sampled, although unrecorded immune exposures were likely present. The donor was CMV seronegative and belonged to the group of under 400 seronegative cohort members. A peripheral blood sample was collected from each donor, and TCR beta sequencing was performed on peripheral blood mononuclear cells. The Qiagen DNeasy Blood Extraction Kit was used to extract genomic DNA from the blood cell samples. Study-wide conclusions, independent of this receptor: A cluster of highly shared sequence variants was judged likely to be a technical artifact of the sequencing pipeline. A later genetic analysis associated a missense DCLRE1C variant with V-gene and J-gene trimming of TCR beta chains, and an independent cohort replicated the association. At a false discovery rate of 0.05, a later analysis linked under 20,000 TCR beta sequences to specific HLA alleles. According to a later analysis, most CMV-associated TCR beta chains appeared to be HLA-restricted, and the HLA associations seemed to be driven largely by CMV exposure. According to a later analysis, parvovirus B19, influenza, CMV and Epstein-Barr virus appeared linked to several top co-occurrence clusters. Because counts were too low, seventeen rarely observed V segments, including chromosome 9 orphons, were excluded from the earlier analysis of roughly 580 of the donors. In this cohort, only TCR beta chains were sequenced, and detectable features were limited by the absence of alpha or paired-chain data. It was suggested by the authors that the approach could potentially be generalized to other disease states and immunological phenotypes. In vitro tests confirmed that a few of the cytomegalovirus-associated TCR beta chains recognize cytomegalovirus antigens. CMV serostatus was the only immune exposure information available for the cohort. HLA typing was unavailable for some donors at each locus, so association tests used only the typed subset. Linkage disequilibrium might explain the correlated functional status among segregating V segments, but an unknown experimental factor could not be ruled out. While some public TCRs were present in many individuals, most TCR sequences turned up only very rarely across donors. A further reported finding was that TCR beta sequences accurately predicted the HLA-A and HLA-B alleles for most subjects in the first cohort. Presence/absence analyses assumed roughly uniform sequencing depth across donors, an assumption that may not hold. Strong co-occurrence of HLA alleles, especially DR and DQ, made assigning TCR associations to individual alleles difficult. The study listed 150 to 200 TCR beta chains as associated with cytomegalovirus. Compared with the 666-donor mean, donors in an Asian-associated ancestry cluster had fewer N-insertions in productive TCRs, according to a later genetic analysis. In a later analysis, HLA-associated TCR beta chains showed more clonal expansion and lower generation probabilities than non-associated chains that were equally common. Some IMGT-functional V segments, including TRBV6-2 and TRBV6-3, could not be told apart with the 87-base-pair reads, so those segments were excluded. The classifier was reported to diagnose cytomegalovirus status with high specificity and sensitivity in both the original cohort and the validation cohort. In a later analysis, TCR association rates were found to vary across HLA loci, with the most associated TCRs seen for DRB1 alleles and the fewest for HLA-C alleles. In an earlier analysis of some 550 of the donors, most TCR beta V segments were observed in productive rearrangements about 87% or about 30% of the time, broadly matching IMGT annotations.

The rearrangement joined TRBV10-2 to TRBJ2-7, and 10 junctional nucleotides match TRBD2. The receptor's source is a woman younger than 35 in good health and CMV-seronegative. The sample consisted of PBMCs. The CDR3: CASSNGLAASSYEQYF. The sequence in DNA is TGCGCCAGCAGTAATGGACTAGCGGCCAGCTCCTACGAGCAGTACTTC.